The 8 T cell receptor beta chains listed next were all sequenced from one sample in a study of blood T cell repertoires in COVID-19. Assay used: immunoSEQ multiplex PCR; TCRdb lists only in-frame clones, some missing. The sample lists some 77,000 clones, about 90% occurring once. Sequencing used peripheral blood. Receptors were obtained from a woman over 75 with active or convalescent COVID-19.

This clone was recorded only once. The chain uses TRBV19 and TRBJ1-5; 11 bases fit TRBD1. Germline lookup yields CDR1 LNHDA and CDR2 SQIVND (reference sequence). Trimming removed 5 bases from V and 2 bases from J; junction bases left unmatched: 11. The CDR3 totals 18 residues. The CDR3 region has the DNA TGTGCCAGTAGTCCCCGCCGGACAGGGGGCCGTGGCAATCAGCCCCAGCATTTT. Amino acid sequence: CASSPRRTGGRGNQPQHF.

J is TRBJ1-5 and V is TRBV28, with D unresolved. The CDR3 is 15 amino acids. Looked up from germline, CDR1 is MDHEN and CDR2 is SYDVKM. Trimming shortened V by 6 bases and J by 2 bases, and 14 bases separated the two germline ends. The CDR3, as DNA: TGTGCCAGCAGCCCCGGCGAAGGAGGCAATCAGCCCCAGCATTTT. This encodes CASSPGEGGNQPQHF. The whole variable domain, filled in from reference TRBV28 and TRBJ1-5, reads DVKVTQSSRYLVKRTGEKVFLECVQDMDHENMFWYRQDPGLGLRLIYFSYDVKMKEKGDIPEGYSVSREKKERFSLILESASTNQTSMYLCASSPGEGGNQPQHFGDGTRLSIL.

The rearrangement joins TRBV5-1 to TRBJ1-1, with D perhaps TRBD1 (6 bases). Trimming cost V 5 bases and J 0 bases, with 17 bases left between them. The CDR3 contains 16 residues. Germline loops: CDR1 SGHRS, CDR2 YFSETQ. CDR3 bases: TGCGCCAGCAGTTTAAACTGGGGGCAGATGAACACTGAAGCTTTCTTT. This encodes CASSLNWGQMNTEAFF.

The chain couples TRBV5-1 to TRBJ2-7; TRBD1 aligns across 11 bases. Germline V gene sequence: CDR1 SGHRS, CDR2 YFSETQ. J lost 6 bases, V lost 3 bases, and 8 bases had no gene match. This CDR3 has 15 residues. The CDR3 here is CASSSSGTGGSEQYF. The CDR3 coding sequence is TGCGCCAGCAGCTCCTCCGGGACAGGGGGGTCCGAGCAGTACTTC. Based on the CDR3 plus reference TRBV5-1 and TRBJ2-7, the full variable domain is KAGVTQTPRYLIKTRGQQVTLSCSPISGHRSVSWYQQTPGQGLQFLFEYFSETQRNKGNFPGRFSGRQFSNSRSEMNVSTLELGDSALYLCASSSSGTGGSEQYFGPGTRLTVT.

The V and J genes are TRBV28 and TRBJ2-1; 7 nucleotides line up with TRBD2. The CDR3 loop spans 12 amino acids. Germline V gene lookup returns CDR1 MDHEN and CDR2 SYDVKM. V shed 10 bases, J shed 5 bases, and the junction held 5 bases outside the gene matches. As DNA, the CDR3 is TGTGCCATCACCGGGGGGAACAATGAGCAGTTCTTC. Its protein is CAITGGNNEQFF.

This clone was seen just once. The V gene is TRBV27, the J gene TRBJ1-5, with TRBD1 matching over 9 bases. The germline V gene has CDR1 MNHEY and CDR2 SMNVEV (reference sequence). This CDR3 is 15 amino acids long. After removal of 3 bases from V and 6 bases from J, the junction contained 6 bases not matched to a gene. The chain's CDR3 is CASSFAGQGPQPQHF. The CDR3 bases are TGTGCCAGCAGTTTTGCGGGACAGGGTCCTCAGCCCCAGCATTTT.

The CDR3 loop reads CASSYPPGPPGEKLFF. Written as DNA, the CDR3 is TGTGCCAGCAGTTACCCACCTGGGCCACCGGGGGAAAAACTGTTTTTT. The chain recombines TRBV6-5 with TRBJ1-4, with D unresolved. Trimming pared 2 bases from V and 8 bases from J, leaving 18 bases between. Germline CDR1 reads MNHEY; CDR2 reads SVGAGI. The CDR3 contains 16 residues.

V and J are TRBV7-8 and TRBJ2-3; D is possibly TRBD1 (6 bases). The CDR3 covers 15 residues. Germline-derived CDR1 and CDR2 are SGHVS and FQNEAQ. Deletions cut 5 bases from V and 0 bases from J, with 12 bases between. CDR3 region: CASSKDRLSTDTQYF. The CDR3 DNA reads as TGTGCCAGCAGCAAGGACAGACTTAGCACAGATACGCAGTATTTT.